This T cell receptor (beta chain) was documented in a study of T-cell memory formation after mild COVID-19. General observations from the study: Researchers report contracting CD4+ clones mostly in CM and EM, with CD8+ clones in EMRA.

In TCRdb, the 5' RACE reads were re-called with MiXCR into one record per CDR3 protein. The sample holds 30,000 to 45,000 distinct CDR3 sequences; around 10% are singletons and the top ten take just under 30%. This clonotype was found a few times. Its antigen is currently unknown. This CDR3 has 13 amino acids. Germline V gene sequence: CDR1 SGHVS, CDR2 FNYEAQ. Trimming took 1 base from V and 4 from J, leaving 7 bases between them. The source material was PBMCs or a T cell subset sorted from them (not recorded which). The TCR originated in a man younger than 35 who had mild COVID-19 (a few samples of this study predate the infection). Cell type and time point are not known. The gene calls are TRBV7-6 and TRBJ2-5, with D uncertain. CDR3 DNA: TGTGCCAGCAGCTTAGGACCAAGAGAGACCCAGTACTTC. Translated: CASSLGPRETQYF. Combining the CDR3 with reference TRBV7-6 and TRBJ2-5 gives the whole variable domain GAGVSQSPRYKVTKRGQDVALRCDPISGHVSLYWYRQALGQGPEFLTYFNYEAQQDKSGLPNDRFSAERPEGSISTLTIQRTEQRDSAMYRCASSLGPRETQYFGPGTRLLVL.